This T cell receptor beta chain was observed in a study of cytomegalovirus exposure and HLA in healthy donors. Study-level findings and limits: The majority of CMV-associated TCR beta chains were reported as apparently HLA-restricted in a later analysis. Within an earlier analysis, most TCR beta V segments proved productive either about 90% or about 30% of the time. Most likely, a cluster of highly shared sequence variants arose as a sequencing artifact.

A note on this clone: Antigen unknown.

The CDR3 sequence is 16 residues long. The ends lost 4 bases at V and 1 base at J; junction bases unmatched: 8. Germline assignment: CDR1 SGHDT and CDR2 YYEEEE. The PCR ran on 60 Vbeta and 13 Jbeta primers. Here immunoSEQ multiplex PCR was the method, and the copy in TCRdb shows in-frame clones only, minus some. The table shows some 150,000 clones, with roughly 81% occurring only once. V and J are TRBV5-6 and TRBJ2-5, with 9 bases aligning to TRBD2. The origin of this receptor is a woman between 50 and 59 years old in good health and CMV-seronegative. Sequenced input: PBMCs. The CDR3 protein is CASSPSVAGAQETQYF. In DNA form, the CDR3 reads TGTGCCAGCAGCCCTTCCGTAGCGGGAGCCCAAGAGACCCAGTACTTC.